Listed here is a single T cell receptor beta chain. These data belong to a study of CD8 T cells in Susac syndrome. TCR beta sequences were obtained from blood CD8+ and CD4+ T cells. The multiple sclerosis control group was made up of treatment-naive patients with stable or active relapsing-remitting disease. Negative isolation was used for CD8+ and CD4+ T cells and FACS enrichment for TEMRA cells. Random hexamers were used to reverse transcribe 0.5 to 1 ug of RNA. An immunoSEQ multiplex PCR amplified TCR beta CDR3 over 54 Vbeta and 13 Jbeta. TCRdb called the immunoSEQ multiplex PCR reads again in MiXCR, with one record for every CDR3 protein. The sample contains around 300,000 distinct CDR3 sequences, 65% to 90% of which appear only once. The origin of this receptor is a human donor with multiple sclerosis. Source material: CD8+ T cells from PBMCs.

The DNA for the CDR3 is TGTGCCAGCAGCTTCGGGGGATACCAAGAGACCCAGTACTTC. Its protein product is CASSFGGYQETQYF. V and J are TRBV11-2 and TRBJ2-5; possible D gene TRBD2, 6 bases. CDR1 is SGHAT, CDR2 FQNNGV, per germline. The CDR3 consists of 14 residues. Trimming cost V 3 bases and J 0 bases, with 8 bases left between them.